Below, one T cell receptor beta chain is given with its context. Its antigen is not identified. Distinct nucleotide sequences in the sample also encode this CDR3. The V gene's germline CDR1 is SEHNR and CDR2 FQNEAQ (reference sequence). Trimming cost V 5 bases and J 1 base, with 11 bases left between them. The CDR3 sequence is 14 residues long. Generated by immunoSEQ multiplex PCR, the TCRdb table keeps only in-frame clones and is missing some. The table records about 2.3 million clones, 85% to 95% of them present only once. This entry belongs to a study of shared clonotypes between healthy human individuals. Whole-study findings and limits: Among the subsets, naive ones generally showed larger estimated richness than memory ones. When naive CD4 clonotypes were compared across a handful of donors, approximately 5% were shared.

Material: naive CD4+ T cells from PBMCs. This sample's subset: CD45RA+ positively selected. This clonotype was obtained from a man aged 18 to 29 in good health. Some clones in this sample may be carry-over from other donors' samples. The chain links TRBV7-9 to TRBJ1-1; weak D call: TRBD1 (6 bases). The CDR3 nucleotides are TGTGCCAGCAGCCCCAGGGGAGGGAACACTGAAGCTTTCTTT. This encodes CASSPRGGNTEAFF. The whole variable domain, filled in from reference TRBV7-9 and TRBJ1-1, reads DTGVSQNPRHKITKRGQNVTFRCDPISEHNRLYWYRQTLGQGPEFLTYFQNEAQLEKSRLLSDRFSAERPKGSFSTLEIQRTEQGDSAMYLCASSPRGGNTEAFFGQGTRLTVV.